What follows are 5 T cell receptor beta chains derived from one specimen sequenced in a study of cytomegalovirus exposure and HLA in healthy donors. Researchers ran the PCR with 60 Vbeta and 13 Jbeta primers. Clones were read by immunoSEQ multiplex PCR, and TCRdb kept only the in-frame ones, dropping some. The sample consists of 75,000 to 100,000 clones, more than 70% of them appearing once. Specimen: PBMCs. These receptors were obtained from a woman aged 55 to 70 in good health and CMV-seropositive.

The chain is built from TRBV10-1 and TRBJ2-3; TRBD2 agrees at 7 bases. The CDR3 runs to 14 residues. Looked up from germline, CDR1 is WNHNN and CDR2 is SYGVQD (reference sequence). The V gene end was trimmed by 4 bases and the J gene end by 1 base; junction bases not matched to a gene: 2. CDR3 nucleotides: TGCGCCAGCAGTGCCACTAGCGGCACAGATACGCAGTATTTT. Translated, it gives CASSATSGTDTQYF.

This chain joins TRBV11-3 and TRBJ2-2; TRBD1 aligns across 11 bases. The CDR3 spans 14 residues. After removal of 7 bases from V and 7 bases from J, the junction contained 5 bases not matched to a gene. The germline gives CDR1 SGHNT, CDR2 YENEEA. CDR3 DNA sequence: TGTGCCAGCATCGGACAGGGGGCTAACGGGGAGCTGTTTTTT. It is translated as CASIGQGANGELFF.

There are a few counts of this clone. CDR3 loop: CASSETITTSLYEQYF. The DNA for the CDR3 is TGCGCCAGCAGTGAGACTATCACCACCTCCCTCTACGAGCAGTACTTC. This rearrangement joins TRBV10-2 to TRBJ2-7; D not certain. The V end lost 2 bases, the J end lost 3 bases, and 17 bases lay between the germline ends. The CDR3 extends over 16 amino acids. Germline loops: CDR1 WSHSY, CDR2 SAAADI.

The rearrangement links TRBV5-6 to TRBJ1-5; weak D call: TRBD1 (5 bases). Germline CDR1 and CDR2: SGHDT and YYEEEE. Trimming shortened V by 0 bases and J by 5 bases, and 9 bases separated the two germline ends. This CDR3 comprises 14 residues. The CDR3 is CASSLAGRDQPQHF. CDR3 coding DNA: TGTGCCAGCAGCTTGGCTGGCAGGGATCAGCCCCAGCATTTT.

The J gene is TRBJ2-7, the V gene TRBV10-1; TRBD2 matches 9 bases. This CDR3 spans 14 amino acids. Germline CDR1 and CDR2: WNHNN and SYGVQD (reference sequence). The junction had 5 bases not matched to a gene; V was cut back by 6 bases and J by 2 bases. CDR3: CASSRTSGPYEQYF. The CDR3 nucleotides read TGCGCCAGCAGCCGCACTAGCGGGCCCTACGAGCAGTACTTC.